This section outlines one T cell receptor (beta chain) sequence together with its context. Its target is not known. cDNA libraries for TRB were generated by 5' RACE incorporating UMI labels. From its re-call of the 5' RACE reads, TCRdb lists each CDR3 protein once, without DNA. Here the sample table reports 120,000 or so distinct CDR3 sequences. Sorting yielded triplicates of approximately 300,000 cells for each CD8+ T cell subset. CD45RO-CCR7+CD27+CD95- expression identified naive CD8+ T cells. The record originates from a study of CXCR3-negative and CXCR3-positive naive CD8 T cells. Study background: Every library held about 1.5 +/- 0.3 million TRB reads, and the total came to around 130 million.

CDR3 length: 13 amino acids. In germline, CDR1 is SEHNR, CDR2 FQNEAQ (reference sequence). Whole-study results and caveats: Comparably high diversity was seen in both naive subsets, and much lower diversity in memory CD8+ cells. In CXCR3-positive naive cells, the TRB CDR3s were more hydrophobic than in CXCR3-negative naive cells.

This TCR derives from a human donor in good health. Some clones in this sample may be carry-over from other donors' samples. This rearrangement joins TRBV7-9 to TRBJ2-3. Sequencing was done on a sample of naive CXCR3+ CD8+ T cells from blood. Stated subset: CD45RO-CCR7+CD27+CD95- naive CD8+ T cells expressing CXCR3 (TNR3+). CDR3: CASSRYQADTQYF.